The 22 T cell receptor beta chains below all came from one sample that was sequenced in a study of shared clonotypes between healthy human individuals. The assay was immunoSEQ multiplex PCR, and TCRdb's table has in-frame clones only and misses some. The data hold about 1 million clones, with more than 65% observed a single time. The specimen was memory CD4+ T cells sorted from blood. Subset described: CD45RA-negative fraction. All receptors derive from a man between 18 and 35 years old in good health.

This clone was observed once. The chain has TRBV7-2 and TRBJ1-4; D is unclear. V was cut by 2 bases and J by 0 bases, with 10 bases left in between. CDR3 length equals 16 residues. Per germline, CDR1 SGHTA and CDR2 FQGNSA. CDR3: CASSLSLGTTNEKLFF. CDR3 DNA sequence: TGTGCCAGCAGCTTATCCCTGGGGACAACTAATGAAAAACTGTTTTTT.

The chain has TRBV12-5 and TRBJ2-2, with TRBD2 matching over 8 bases. CDR3 length: 15 amino acids. Unmatched junction bases numbered 6, after V lost 3 bases and J lost 6 bases. Per the germline V gene, CDR1 is LGHNT and CDR2 is FRNRAP. In DNA, the CDR3 is TGTGCTAGTGGTTTAGGTCTAGCGGGCTCCGGGGAGCTGTTTTTT. It encodes CASGLGLAGSGELFF.

This chain connects TRBV7-2 to TRBJ2-3, with D hard to call. The germline gives CDR1 SGHTA, CDR2 FQGNSA. The CDR3 is 11 amino acids. The germline V and J ends were trimmed by 4 bases and 5 bases, with 4 bases remaining between them. The DNA of the CDR3 is TGTGCCAGCAGCTACAGAGATACGCAGTATTTT. Translating gives CASSYRDTQYF. Full variable domain (missing parts from reference TRBV7-2 and TRBJ2-3): GAGVSQSPSNKVTEKGKDVELRCDPISGHTALYWYRQSLGQGLEFLIYFQGNSAPDKSGLPSDRFSAERTGGSVSTLTIQRTQQEDSAVYLCASSYRDTQYFGPGTRLTVL.

Comment on this clone: Possible read error: a much larger clone is one base away. The sample carries other DNA sequences with the same CDR3. J is TRBJ2-3 and V is TRBV5-1, with TRBD2 identical over 13 bases. The ends lost 4 bases at V and 3 bases at J; junction bases unmatched: 2. CDR3 length equals 15 residues. CDR1 SGHRS and CDR2 YFSETQ come from the germline V gene. The CDR3 region has the DNA TGCGCCAGCAGCCCGGGACTAGCGGGGACAGATACGCAGTATTTT. It codes for CASSPGLAGTDTQYF.

Points on this clone: The sample contains more than one DNA sequence encoding this CDR3. V and J are TRBV4-1 and TRBJ2-7, with 9 bases lining up with TRBD1. This CDR3 is built from 15 residues. The V gene end was trimmed by 3 bases and the J gene end by 2 bases; junction bases not matched to a gene: 5. CDR1 and CDR2 (germline): MGHRA, YSYEKL. The CDR3 sequence: CASSQAGTGTYEQYF. The CDR3 coding sequence is TGCGCCAGCAGCCAGGCCGGGACAGGGACCTACGAGCAGTACTTC.

The rearrangement links TRBV29-1 to TRBJ2-5; the match to TRBD2 covers 7 bases. The CDR3 runs to 14 residues. Germline V gene data show CDR1 as SQVTM and CDR2 as ANQGSEA. Unmatched junction bases numbered 10, after V lost 7 bases and J lost 2 bases. In DNA, the CDR3 is TGCAGCGCGTGGGGGGGAATGTGGCAAGAGACCCAGTACTTC. It yields the protein CSAWGGMWQETQYF.

There are many counts of this clone. The chain is built from TRBV10-3 and TRBJ1-5; D possibly corresponds to TRBD1 (5 bases). The length of the CDR3 is 14 residues. V lost 0 bases and J lost 5, with 8 bases in between. Per germline, CDR1 ENHRY and CDR2 SYGVKD. Here the CDR3 DNA reads TGTGCCATCAGTGAGTCGGGCAGGGATCAGCCCCAGCATTTT. Its protein product is CAISESGRDQPQHF.

In its sample, this clone was seen once. The rearrangement uses TRBV4-3 and TRBJ2-1; the match to TRBD2 covers 11 bases. CDR1 and CDR2 from the germline V gene are LGHNA and YSLEER. Losses at the gene ends were 1 base for V and 0 bases for J; bases not matched to a gene: 8. The CDR3 totals 19 residues. CDR3 in DNA: TGCGCCAGCAGCCAAGGGCGCGTGACTAGCGGGATCTCCTACAATGAGCAGTTCTTC. Protein sequence: CASSQGRVTSGISYNEQFF.

There are a few counts of this clone. The rearrangement uses TRBV6-5 and TRBJ1-6; 7 nucleotides match TRBD1. The CDR3 contains 15 residues. J was trimmed by 6 bases and V by 5 bases; bases with no gene match: 7. The V gene's germline CDR1 is MNHEY and CDR2 SVGAGI. The CDR3 DNA sequence: TGTGCCAGCAGTCTCGACAGGGTGGCTAATTCACCCCTCCACTTT. Protein sequence: CASSLDRVANSPLHF.

V is TRBV30 and J is TRBJ2-5; a weak D match, TRBD1 (7 bases). Deletions cut 5 bases from V and 5 bases from J, with 18 bases between. From germline, CDR1 is GTSNPN and CDR2 SVGIG (reference sequence). The CDR3 sequence is 14 residues long. The CDR3 bases are TGTGCCTGGGGGGGCGCGGGACAGTGGGAGACCCAGTACTTC. It specifies CAWGGAGQWETQYF.

The rearrangement links TRBV6-6 to TRBJ2-1; TRBD2 agrees at 11 bases. CDR3 length: 15 amino acids. The germline V gene encodes CDR1 MNHNY and CDR2 SVGAGI (reference sequence). V lost 6 bases and J lost 4; bases outside the gene matches: 5. The CDR3 reads CASSLTSGRYNEQFF. The DNA of the CDR3 is TGTGCCAGCAGCCTTACTAGCGGGAGATACAATGAGCAGTTCTTC.

This chain uses TRBV2 with TRBJ2-5; TRBD2 agrees at 9 bases. This CDR3 spans 15 amino acids. J lost 4 bases, V lost 4 bases, and 7 bases had no gene match. Germline lookup yields CDR1 SNHLY and CDR2 FYNNEI. CDR3 loop: CASSVPAGGRETQYF. The CDR3 DNA reads TGTGCCAGCAGTGTCCCAGCGGGGGGCCGAGAGACCCAGTACTTC.

For this clone: Other nucleotide sequences from this sample produce the same CDR3. The V gene is TRBV2, the J gene TRBJ2-7; no clear D gene. The CDR3 spans 12 residues. V shed 9 bases and J shed 0 bases, with 9 bases lying between them. Germline lookup yields CDR1 SNHLY and CDR2 FYNNEI. The CDR3 DNA sequence: TGTGCCAGTTCGGAAAGCTCCTACGAGCAGTACTTC. This translates into CASSESSYEQYF. The complete variable domain, with remaining parts taken from reference TRBV2 and TRBJ2-7, reads EPEVTQTPSHQVTQMGQEVILRCVPISNHLYFYWYRQILGQKVEFLVSFYNNEISEKSEIFDDQFSVERPDGSNFTLKIRSTKLEDSAMYFCASSESSYEQYFGPGTRLTVT.

The gene calls are TRBV18 and TRBJ2-2; D assignment may be TRBD1 or TRBD2 (5 bases each). Germline CDR1 KGHSH, CDR2 LQKENI. The CDR3 is 15 residues long. Trimming removed 3 bases at V and 4 bases at J, with 12 bases between. The CDR3 loop is CASSPSSGSTGELFF. Here the CDR3 DNA reads TGTGCCAGCTCACCTTCCTCAGGGAGCACCGGGGAGCTGTTTTTT.

Written as DNA, the CDR3 is TGTGCCAGCTCTGGACAGGGGGCCTACGAGCAGTACTTC. It encodes CASSGQGAYEQYF. The chain carries TRBV18 and TRBJ2-7; 10 positions match TRBD1. Germline CDR1 KGHSH, CDR2 LQKENI. V lost 6 bases, J lost 2 bases, and 1 base stayed unmatched. The length of the CDR3 is 13 residues.

This clone has a handful of counts. The rearrangement uses TRBV16 and TRBJ1-5; D is ambiguous. Trimming pared 1 base from V and 6 bases from J, leaving 10 bases between. CDR1 KGHSY and CDR2 FQNENV come from the germline V gene. This CDR3 contains 14 residues. The CDR3 DNA reads TGTGCCAGCAGCCAATATAACAGCGGTCAGCCCCAGCATTTT. It codes for CASSQYNSGQPQHF.

The V call is TRBV11-3, the J call TRBJ1-1; D is perhaps TRBD1 (5 bases). The CDR3 runs to 13 residues. V was pared by 5 bases and J by 11 bases, with 18 bases between. CDR1 SGHNT and CDR2 YENEEA come from the germline V gene. CDR3 bases: TGTGCCAGCAGCCTAGGGGAGTGGGCACCTGCTTTCTTT. Residues: CASSLGEWAPAFF.

The chain is built from TRBV6-5 and TRBJ2-7; possible D gene TRBD1, 6 bases. The CDR3 runs 12 residues. Germline V gene data show CDR1 as MNHEY and CDR2 as SVGAGI. Trimming removed 10 bases from V and 2 bases from J, with 12 bases in between. Here the CDR3 DNA reads TGTGCCACGACGGGACAAGCCTACGAGCAGTACTTC. Its translation: CATTGQAYEQYF.

J is TRBJ2-1 and V is TRBV5-6; D possibly uses TRBD1 or TRBD2 (5 bases each). From germline, CDR1 is SGHDT and CDR2 YYEEEE. Deletions cut 5 bases from V and 1 base from J, with 13 bases between. The CDR3 covers 15 residues. The CDR3: CASRWGIGSYNEQFF. CDR3 DNA: TGTGCCAGCAGGTGGGGGATTGGGTCCTACAATGAGCAGTTCTTC.

The chain joins TRBV5-1 to TRBJ2-7; D perhaps matches TRBD1 (5 bases). Deletions cut 2 bases from V and 3 bases from J, with 9 bases between. From germline, CDR1 is SGHRS and CDR2 YFSETQ. The CDR3 extends over 13 amino acids. CDR3: CASSFGRDYEQYF. The CDR3 bases are TGCGCCAGCAGCTTCGGCAGGGACTACGAGCAGTACTTC.

This chain connects TRBV28 to TRBJ1-2; 9 nucleotides match TRBD1. CDR3 length equals 17 residues. The trim removed 4 bases at V and 4 bases at J, leaving 13 bases unmatched. Germline V gene data show CDR1 as MDHEN and CDR2 as SYDVKM. The chain's CDR3 is CASSSWTGDGQGYGYTF. The CDR3 DNA follows: TGTGCCAGCAGTTCCTGGACAGGGGACGGACAAGGCTATGGCTACACCTTC.

The genes are TRBV2 and TRBJ2-2; D gene uncertain. The ends were cut back, 5 bases at V and 1 base at J, with 14 bases in the middle. Per germline, CDR1 SNHLY and CDR2 FYNNEI. This CDR3 region has 16 residues. The CDR3: CASSLIQTKNTGELFF. In DNA, the CDR3 is TGTGCCAGCAGTTTAATCCAAACTAAGAACACCGGGGAGCTGTTTTTT.